This T cell receptor beta chain was sequenced in a study of shared clonotypes between healthy human individuals. It was at deep level that the assay was run. Several immunoSEQ plates received, in even portions, the genomic DNA of each subset. Clones were read by immunoSEQ multiplex PCR, and TCRdb kept only the in-frame ones, dropping some. The table includes over a million clones, around 75% detected once. Findings and limits, study-wide: Around 5.3% of naive CD4 clonotypes were shared across a few donors. Depth of sequencing was expected to influence donor clonotype sharing.

This clone came up once. As yet, its antigen is unknown. Distinct nucleotide sequences in the sample also encode this CDR3. The germline gives CDR1 SGHAT, CDR2 FQNNGV. This CDR3 has 14 residues. After removal of 3 bases from V and 5 bases from J, the junction contained 4 bases not matched to a gene. The chain links TRBV11-2 to TRBJ1-1, with TRBD1 identical over 9 bases. This receptor was taken from a man aged 18 to 30 in good health. Sequencing used memory CD4+ T cells sorted from blood. As for subset: CD45RA-negative fraction. The CDR3 spells CASSLGQGSTEAFF. The CDR3 DNA reads as TGTGCCAGCAGCTTGGGACAGGGAAGTACTGAAGCTTTCTTT. The variable domain in full, with the rest retrieved from reference TRBV11-2 and TRBJ1-1, is EAGVAQSPRYKIIEKRQSVAFWCNPISGHATLYWYQQILGQGPKLLIQFQNNGVVDDSQLPKDRFSAERLKGVDSTLKIQPAKLEDSAVYLCASSLGQGSTEAFFGQGTRLTVV.